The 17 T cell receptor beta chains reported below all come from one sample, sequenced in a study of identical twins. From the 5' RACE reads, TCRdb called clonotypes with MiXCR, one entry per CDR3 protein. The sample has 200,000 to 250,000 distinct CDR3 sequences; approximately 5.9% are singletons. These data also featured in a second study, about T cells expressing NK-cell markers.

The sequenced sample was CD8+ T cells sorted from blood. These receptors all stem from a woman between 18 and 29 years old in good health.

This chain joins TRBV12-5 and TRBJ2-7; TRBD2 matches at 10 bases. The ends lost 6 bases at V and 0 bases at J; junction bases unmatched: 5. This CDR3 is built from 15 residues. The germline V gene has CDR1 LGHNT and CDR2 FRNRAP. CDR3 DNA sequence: TGTGCTAGTGGCGACGCTAGCGGGGGCTCCTACGAGCAGTACTTC. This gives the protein CASGDASGGSYEQYF. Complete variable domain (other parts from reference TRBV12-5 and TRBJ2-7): DARVTQTPRHKVTEMGQEVTMRCQPILGHNTVFWYRQTMMQGLELLAYFRNRAPLDDSGMPKDRFSAEMPDATLATLKIQPSEPRDSAVYFCASGDASGGSYEQYFGPGTRLTVT.

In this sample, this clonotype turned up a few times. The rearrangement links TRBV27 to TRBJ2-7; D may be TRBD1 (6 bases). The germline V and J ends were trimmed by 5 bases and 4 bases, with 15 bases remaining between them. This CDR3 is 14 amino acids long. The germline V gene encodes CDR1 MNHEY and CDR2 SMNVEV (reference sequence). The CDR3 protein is CASSPTDREYEQYF. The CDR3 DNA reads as TGTGCCAGCAGTCCGACGGACAGAGAATACGAGCAGTACTTC.

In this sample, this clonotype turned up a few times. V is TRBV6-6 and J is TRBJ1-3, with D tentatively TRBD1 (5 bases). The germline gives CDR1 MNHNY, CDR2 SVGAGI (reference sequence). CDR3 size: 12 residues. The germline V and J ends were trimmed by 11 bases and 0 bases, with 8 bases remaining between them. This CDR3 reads CAGGDSGNTIYF. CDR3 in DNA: TGTGCCGGGGGGGACTCTGGAAACACCATATATTTT.

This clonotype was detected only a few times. The CDR3 loop reads CASSYFRPGRDTGELFF. The CDR3 nucleotides read TGTGCCAGCAGTTACTTCCGTCCCGGGAGGGACACCGGGGAGCTGTTTTTT. The V call is TRBV6-5, the J call TRBJ2-2; the match to TRBD2 covers 8 bases. The ends lost 1 base at V and 3 bases at J; junction bases unmatched: 7. The CDR3 runs to 17 residues. CDR1 is MNHEY and CDR2 is SVGAGI in the germline V gene.

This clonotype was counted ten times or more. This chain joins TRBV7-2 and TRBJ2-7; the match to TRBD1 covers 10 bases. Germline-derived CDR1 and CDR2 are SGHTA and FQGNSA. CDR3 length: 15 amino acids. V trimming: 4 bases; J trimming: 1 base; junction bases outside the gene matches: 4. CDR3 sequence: CASSSPGQGSYEQYF. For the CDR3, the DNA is TGTGCCAGCAGCTCTCCGGGACAGGGGTCCTACGAGCAGTACTTC. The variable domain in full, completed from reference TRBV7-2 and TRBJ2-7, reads GAGVSQSPSNKVTEKGKDVELRCDPISGHTALYWYRQSLGQGLEFLIYFQGNSAPDKSGLPSDRFSAERTGGSVSTLTIQRTQQEDSAVYLCASSSPGQGSYEQYFGPGTRLTVT.

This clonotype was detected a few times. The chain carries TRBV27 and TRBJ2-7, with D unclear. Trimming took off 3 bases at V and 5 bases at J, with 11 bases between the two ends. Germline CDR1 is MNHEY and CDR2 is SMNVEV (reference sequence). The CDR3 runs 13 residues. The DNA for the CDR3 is TGTGCCAGCAGTTTCCGGGCTGCGGACGAGCAGTACTTC. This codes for CASSFRAADEQYF.

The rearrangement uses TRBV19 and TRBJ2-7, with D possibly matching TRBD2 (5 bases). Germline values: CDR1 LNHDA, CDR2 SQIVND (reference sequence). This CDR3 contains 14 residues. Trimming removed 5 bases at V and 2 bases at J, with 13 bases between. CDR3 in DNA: TGTGCCAGTAGTTCAGCGGACGTGGCCTACGAGCAGTACTTC. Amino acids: CASSSADVAYEQYF.

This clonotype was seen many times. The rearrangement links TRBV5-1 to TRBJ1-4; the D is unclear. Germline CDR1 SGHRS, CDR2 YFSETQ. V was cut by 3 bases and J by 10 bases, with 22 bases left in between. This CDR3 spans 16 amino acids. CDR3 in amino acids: CASSSRTPRMGGKLFF. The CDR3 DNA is TGCGCCAGCAGCTCGCGCACCCCCAGGATGGGAGGAAAACTGTTTTTT.

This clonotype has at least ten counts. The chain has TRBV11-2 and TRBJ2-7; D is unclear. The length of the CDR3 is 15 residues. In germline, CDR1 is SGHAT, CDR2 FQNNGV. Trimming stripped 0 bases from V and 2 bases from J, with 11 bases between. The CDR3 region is CASSLDLGFPYEQYF. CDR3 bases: TGTGCCAGCAGCTTAGACTTGGGGTTCCCCTACGAGCAGTACTTC.

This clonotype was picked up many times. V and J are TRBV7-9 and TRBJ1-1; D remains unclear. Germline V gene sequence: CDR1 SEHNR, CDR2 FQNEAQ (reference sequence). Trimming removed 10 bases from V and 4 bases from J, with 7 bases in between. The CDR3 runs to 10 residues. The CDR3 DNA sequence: TGTGCCACCTGGGGCACTGAAGCTTTCTTT. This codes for CATWGTEAFF.

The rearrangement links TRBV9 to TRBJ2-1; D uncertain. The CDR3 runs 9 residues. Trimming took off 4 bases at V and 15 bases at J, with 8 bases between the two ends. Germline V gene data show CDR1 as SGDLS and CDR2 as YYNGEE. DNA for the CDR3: TGTGCCAGCAGCCCCACGACGTTCTTC. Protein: CASSPTTFF.

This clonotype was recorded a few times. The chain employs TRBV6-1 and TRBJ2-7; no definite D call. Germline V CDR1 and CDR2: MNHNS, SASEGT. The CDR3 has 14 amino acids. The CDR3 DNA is TGTGCTACCCTCATCCCCGCCACAGCCTACGAGCAGTACTTC. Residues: CATLIPATAYEQYF.

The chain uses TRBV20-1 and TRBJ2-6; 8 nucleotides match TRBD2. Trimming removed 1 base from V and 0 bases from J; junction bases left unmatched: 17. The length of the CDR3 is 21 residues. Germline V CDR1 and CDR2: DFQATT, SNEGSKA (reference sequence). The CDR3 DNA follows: TGCAGTGCTAGAGTTGGGGAGAAACTAGCGGAATCACGCTCTGGGGCCAACGTCCTGACTTTC. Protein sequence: CSARVGEKLAESRSGANVLTF.

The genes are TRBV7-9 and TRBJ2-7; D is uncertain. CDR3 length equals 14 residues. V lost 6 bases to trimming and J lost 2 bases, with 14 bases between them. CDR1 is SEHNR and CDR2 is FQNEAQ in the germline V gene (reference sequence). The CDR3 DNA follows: TGTGCCAGCAGTCTGACGGGTAGCCCCTACGAGCAGTACTTC. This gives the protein CASSLTGSPYEQYF.

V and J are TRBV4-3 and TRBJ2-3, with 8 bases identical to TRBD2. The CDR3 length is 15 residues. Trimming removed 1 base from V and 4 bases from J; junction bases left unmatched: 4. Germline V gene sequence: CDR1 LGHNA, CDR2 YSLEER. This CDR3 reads CASSQVAGSADTQYF. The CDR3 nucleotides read TGCGCCAGCAGCCAAGTAGCGGGATCTGCAGATACGCAGTATTTT.

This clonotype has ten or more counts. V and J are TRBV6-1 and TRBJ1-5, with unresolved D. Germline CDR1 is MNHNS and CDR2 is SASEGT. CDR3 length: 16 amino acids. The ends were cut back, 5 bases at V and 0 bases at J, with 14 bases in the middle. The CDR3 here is CASSKSGPYSNQPQHF. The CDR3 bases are TGTGCCAGCAGTAAATCAGGTCCGTATAGCAATCAGCCCCAGCATTTT.

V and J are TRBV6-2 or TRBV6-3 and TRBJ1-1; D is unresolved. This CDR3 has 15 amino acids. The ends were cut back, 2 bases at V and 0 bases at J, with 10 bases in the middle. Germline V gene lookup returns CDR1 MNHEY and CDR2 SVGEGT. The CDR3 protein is CASSYLRAMNTEAFF. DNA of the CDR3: TGTGCCAGCAGTTACCTTAGGGCTATGAACACTGAAGCTTTCTTT.